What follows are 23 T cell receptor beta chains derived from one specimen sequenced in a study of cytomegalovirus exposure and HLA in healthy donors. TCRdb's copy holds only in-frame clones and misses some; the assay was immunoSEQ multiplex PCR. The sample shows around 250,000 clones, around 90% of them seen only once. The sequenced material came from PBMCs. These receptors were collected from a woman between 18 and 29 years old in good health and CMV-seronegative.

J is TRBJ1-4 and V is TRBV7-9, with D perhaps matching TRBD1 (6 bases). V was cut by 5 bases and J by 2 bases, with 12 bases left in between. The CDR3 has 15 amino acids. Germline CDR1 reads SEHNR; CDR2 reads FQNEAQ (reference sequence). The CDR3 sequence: CASSAPTGTNEKLFF. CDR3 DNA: TGTGCCAGCAGCGCACCGACAGGTACTAATGAAAAACTGTTTTTT.

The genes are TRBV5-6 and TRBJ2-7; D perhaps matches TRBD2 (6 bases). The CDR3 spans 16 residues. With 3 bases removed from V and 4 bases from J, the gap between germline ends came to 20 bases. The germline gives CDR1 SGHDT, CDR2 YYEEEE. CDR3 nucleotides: TGTGCCAGCAGCTGGAGACTAGTCCAGAATCGGTACGAGCAGTACGTC. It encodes CASSWRLVQNRYEQYV.

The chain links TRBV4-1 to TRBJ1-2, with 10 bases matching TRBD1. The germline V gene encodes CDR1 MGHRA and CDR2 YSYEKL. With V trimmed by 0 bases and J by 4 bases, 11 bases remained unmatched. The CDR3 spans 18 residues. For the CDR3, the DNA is TGCGCCAGCAGCCAAGATCGGGACAGGGGATCGGGCGGCTATGGCTACACCTTC. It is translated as CASSQDRDRGSGGYGYTF.

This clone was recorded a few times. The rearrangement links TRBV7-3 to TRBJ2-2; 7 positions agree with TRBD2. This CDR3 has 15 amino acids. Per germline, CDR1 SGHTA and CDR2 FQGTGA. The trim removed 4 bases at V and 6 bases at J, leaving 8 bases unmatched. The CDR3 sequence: CASSSEERGPGELFF. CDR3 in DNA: TGTGCCAGCAGCTCCGAAGAGCGGGGACCCGGGGAGCTGTTTTTT.

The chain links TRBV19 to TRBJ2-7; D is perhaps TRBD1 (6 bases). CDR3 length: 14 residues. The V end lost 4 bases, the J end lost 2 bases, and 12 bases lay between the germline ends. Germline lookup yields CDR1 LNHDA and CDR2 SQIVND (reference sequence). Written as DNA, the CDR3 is TGTGCCAGTAGTAGGACAGTCTATGCCTACGAGCAGTACGTC. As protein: CASSRTVYAYEQYV.

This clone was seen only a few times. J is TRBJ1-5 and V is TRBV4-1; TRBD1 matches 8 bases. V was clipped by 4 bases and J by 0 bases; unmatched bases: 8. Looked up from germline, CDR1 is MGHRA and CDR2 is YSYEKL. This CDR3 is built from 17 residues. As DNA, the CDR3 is TGCGCCAGCAGCCGCGGACAGGGCCCCTATAGCAATCAGCCCCAGCATTTT. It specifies CASSRGQGPYSNQPQHF.

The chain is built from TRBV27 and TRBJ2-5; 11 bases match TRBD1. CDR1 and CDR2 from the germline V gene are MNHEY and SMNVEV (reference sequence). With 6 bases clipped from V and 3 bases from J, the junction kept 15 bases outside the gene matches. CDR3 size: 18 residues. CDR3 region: CASRPLGQGAPKKETQYF. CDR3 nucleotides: TGTGCCAGCAGACCCCTAGGACAGGGGGCGCCGAAGAAAGAGACCCAGTACTTC.

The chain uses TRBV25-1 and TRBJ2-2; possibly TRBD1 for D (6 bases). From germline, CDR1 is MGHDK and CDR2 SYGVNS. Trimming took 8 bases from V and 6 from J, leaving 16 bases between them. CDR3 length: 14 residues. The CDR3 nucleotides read TGTGCCAGCGGATCCGGGACACATTCCGGGGAGCTGTTTTTT. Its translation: CASGSGTHSGELFF.

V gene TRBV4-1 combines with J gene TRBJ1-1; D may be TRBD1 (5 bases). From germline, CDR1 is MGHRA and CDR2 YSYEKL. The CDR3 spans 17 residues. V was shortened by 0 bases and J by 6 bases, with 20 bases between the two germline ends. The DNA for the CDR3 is TGCGCCAGCAGCCAAGAGTCGGTGGTACAGTCGGGGGCTGAAGCTTTCTTT. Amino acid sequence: CASSQESVVQSGAEAFF.

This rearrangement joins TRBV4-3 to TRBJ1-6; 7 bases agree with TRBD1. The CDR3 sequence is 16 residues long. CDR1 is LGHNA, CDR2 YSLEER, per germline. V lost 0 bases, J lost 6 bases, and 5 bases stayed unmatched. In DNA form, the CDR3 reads TGCGCCAGCAGCCAAGACGGCGGGACAGTTAATTCACCCCTCCACTTT. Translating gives CASSQDGGTVNSPLHF.

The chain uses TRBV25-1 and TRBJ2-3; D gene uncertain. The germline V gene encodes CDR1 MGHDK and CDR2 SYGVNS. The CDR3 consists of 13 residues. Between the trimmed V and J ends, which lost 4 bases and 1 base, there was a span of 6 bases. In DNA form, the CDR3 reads TGTGCCAGCAGTGTCACTGGCACAGATACGCAGTATTTT. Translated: CASSVTGTDTQYF.

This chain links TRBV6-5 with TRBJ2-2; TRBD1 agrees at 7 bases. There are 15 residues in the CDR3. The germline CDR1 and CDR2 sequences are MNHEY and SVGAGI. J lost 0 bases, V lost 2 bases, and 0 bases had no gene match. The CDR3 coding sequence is TGTGCCAGCAGTTACGGGACAGCGAACACCGGGGAGCTGTTTTTT. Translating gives CASSYGTANTGELFF.

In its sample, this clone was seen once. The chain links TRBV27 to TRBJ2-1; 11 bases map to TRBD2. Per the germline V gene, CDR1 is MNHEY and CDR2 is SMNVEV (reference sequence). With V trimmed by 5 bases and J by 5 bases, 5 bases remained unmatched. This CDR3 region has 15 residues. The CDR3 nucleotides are TGTGCCAGCAGTACAACTAGCGGGGGAAACAATGAGCAGTTCTTC. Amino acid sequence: CASSTTSGGNNEQFF.

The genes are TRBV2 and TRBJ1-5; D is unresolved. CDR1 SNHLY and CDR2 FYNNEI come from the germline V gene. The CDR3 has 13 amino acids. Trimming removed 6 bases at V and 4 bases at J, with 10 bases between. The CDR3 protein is CASRRERNQPQHF. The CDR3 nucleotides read TGTGCCAGCAGGAGGGAGCGGAATCAGCCCCAGCATTTT. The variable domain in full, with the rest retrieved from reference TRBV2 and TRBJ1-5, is EPEVTQTPSHQVTQMGQEVILRCVPISNHLYFYWYRQILGQKVEFLVSFYNNEISEKSEIFDDQFSVERPDGSNFTLKIRSTKLEDSAMYFCASRRERNQPQHFGDGTRLSIL.

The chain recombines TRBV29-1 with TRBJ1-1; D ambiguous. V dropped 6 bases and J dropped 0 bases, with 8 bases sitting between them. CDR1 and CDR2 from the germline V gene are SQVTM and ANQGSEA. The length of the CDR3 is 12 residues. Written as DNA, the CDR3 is TGCAGCGTGAGAGGTATGAACACTGAAGCTTTCTTT. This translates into CSVRGMNTEAFF.

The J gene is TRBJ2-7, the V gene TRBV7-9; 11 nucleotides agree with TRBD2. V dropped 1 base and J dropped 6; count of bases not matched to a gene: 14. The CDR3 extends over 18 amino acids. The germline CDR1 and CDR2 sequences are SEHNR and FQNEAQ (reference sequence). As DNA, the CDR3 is TGTGCCAGCAGCTTAGGCCGGCCTAGCGGGGGGCTCTTTTCCGAGCAGTACTTC. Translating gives CASSLGRPSGGLFSEQYF.

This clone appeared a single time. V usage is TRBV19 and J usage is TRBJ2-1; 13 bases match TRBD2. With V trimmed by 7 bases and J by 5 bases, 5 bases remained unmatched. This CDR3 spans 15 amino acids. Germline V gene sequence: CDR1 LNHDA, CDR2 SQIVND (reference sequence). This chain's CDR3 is CASNKLAGGNNEQFF. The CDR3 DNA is TGTGCCAGTAACAAACTAGCGGGGGGGAACAATGAGCAGTTCTTC.

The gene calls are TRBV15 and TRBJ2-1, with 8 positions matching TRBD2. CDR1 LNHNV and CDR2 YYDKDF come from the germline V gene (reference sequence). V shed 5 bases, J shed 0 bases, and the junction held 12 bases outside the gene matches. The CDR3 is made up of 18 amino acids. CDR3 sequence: CATSRRGGSGVSYNEQFF. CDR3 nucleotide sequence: TGTGCCACCAGCCGTCGGGGGGGAAGCGGGGTCTCCTACAATGAGCAGTTCTTC.

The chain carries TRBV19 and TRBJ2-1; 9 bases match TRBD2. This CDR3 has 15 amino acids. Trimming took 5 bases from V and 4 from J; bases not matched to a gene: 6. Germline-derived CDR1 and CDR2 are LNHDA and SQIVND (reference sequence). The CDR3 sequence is CASSLGGGAYNEQFF. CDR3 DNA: TGTGCCAGTAGTTTAGGCGGGGGGGCATACAATGAGCAGTTCTTC.

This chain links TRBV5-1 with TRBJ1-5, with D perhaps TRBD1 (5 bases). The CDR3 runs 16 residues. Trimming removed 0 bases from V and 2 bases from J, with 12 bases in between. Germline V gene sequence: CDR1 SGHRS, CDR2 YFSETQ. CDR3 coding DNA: TGCGCCAGCAGCTTGGAAGGCAGGGAAGGCAATCAGCCCCAGCATTTT. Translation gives CASSLEGREGNQPQHF. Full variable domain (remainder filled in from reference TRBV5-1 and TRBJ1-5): KAGVTQTPRYLIKTRGQQVTLSCSPISGHRSVSWYQQTPGQGLQFLFEYFSETQRNKGNFPGRFSGRQFSNSRSEMNVSTLELGDSALYLCASSLEGREGNQPQHFGDGTRLSIL.

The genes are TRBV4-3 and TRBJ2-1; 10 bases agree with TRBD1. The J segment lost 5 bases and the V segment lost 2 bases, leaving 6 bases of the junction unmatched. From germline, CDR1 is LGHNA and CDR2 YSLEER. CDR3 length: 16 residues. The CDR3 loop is CASSQMTGGLNNEQFF. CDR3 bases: TGCGCCAGCAGCCAAATGACAGGGGGCCTCAACAATGAGCAGTTCTTC.

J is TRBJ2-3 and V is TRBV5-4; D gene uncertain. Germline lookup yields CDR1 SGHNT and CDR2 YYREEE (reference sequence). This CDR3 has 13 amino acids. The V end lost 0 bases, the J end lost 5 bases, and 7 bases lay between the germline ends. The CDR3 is CASSLVGGDTQYF. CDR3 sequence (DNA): TGTGCCAGCAGCTTGGTCGGCGGAGATACGCAGTATTTT. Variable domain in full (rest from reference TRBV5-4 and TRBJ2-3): ETGVTQSPTHLIKTRGQQVTLRCSSQSGHNTVSWYQQALGQGPQFIFQYYREEENGRGNFPPRFSGLQFPNYSSELNVNALELDDSALYLCASSLVGGDTQYFGPGTRLTVL.

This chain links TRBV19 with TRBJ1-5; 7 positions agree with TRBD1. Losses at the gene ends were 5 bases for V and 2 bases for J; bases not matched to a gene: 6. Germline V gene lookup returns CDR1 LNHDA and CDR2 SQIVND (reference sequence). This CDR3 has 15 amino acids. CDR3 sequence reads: CASSARRGGNQPQHF. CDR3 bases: TGTGCCAGTAGTGCGCGCAGGGGGGGCAATCAGCCCCAGCATTTT.